The clone carrying this TCR beta chain was observed a handful of times. The record originates from a study of T cells in Graves' hyperthyroidism and ophthalmopathy. RNA transcripts were the template for amplifying TCR beta CDR3 regions. The study used the HTBI primer set for a first-round RT-PCR of the TCR CDR3. Via MiXCR, TCRdb re-called the multiplex PCR reads, giving one row per CDR3 protein. The profile shows 300,000 to 400,000 distinct CDR3 sequences, roughly 14% of them singletons. The V segment lost 3 bases and the J segment 4 bases; nucleotides outside the gene matches: 6. CDR1 is LNHNV and CDR2 is YYDKDF in the germline V gene (reference sequence). This CDR3 is 15 amino acids long.

The clonotype was recovered from a woman aged 25 to 39 with Graves' hyperthyroidism. This sequence joins TRBV15 and TRBJ2-1; 7 bases are shared with TRBD2. What was sequenced was blood. CDR3 coding DNA: TGTGCCACCAGCAGGGGGGGGAGCAGGTACAATGAGCAGTTCTTC. Protein: CATSRGGSRYNEQFF.